A single sample is the source of the 3 T cell receptor beta chains below, sequenced in a study of T cells after yellow fever vaccination. TCRdb recomputed calls from the 5' RACE reads with MiXCR, one row per CDR3 protein. The data show around 180,000 distinct CDR3 sequences, approximately 6% seen once. The starting material was CD4+ T cells sorted from PBMCs, obtained on the day of the first yellow fever vaccination. All receptors derive from a man younger than 30 who received the YFV17D yellow fever vaccine.

At least ten counts were recorded for this clonotype. The chain uses TRBV5-1 and TRBJ1-4; no clear D gene. Trimming removed 0 bases at V and 4 bases at J, with 10 bases between. The length of the CDR3 is 15 residues. CDR1 SGHRS and CDR2 YFSETQ come from the germline V gene. The CDR3: CASSLALQSNEKLFF. DNA of the CDR3: TGCGCCAGCAGCTTGGCCTTACAGAGTAATGAAAAACTGTTTTTT.

The chain combines TRBV2 with TRBJ2-3; 9 bases are shared with TRBD2. The CDR3 length is 15 residues. Per germline, CDR1 SNHLY and CDR2 FYNNEI. Trimming cost V 5 bases and J 0 bases; bases outside gene matches: 3. This chain's CDR3 is CASSLAGISTDTQYF. As DNA, the CDR3 is TGTGCCAGCAGTCTAGCGGGGATCAGCACAGATACGCAGTATTTT.

This clonotype was detected ten times or more. The chain recombines TRBV11-1 with TRBJ2-2, with 7 bases that match TRBD2. CDR1 and CDR2 from the germline V gene are SGHAT and FQDESV (reference sequence). The CDR3 loop spans 20 amino acids. Trimming took 10 bases from V and 0 from J; bases not matched to a gene: 23. CDR3 DNA: TGTGCCACCTCCCTCCGAATCTTTCACGGGGGGTCCGCGAACACCGGGGAGCTGTTTTTT. Protein: CATSLRIFHGGSANTGELFF. Full variable domain (rest looked up from reference TRBV11-1 and TRBJ2-2): EAEVAQSPRYKITEKSQAVAFWCDPISGHATLYWYRQILGQGPELLVQFQDESVVDDSQLPKDRFSAERLKGVDSTLKIQPAELGDSAMYLCATSLRIFHGGSANTGELFFGEGSRLTVL.